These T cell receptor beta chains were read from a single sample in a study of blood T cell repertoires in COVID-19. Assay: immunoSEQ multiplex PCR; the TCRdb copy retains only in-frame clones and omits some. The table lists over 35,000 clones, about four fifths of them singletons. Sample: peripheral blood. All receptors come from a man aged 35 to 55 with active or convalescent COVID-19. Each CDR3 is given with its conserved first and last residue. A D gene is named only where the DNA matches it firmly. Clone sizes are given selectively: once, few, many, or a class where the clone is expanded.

CDR3 DNA: TGCGCCAGCAGCCAAGATTCAGCGGGGGGCTTCCTTAGCACAGATACGCAGTATTTT
CDR3 protein: CASSQDSAGGFLSTDTQYF
V gene: TRBV4-1
J gene: TRBJ2-3
CDR3 length: 19
clone size: -
D gene: TRBD2

CDR3 DNA: TGTGCCAGCAGTGCCTCAGGGGGCCGGACTGAAGCTTTCTTT
CDR3 protein: CASSASGGRTEAFF
V gene: TRBV6-4
J gene: TRBJ1-1
CDR3 length: 14
clone size: -
D gene: TRBD1

CDR3 DNA: TGTGCCAGCAGTCTAGGAGGGTATGGCTACACCTTC
CDR3 protein: CASSLGGYGYTF
V gene: TRBV28
J gene: TRBJ1-2
CDR3 length: 12
clone size: once
D gene: -

CDR3 DNA: TGTGCCAGCAGCTTCTCTATGGGCTACACCTTC
CDR3 protein: CASSFSMGYTF
V gene: TRBV5-6
J gene: TRBJ1-2
CDR3 length: 11
clone size: -
D gene: -

CDR3 DNA: TGTGCCAGCAGCCAAGCCACCTTCGGACGGGGTGAAAAACTGTTTTTT
CDR3 protein: CASSQATFGRGEKLFF
V gene: TRBV4-2
J gene: TRBJ1-4
CDR3 length: 16
clone size: -
D gene: -

CDR3 DNA: TGCGCCAGCAGCAAAGCGACAGGGCTAGAGACCCAGTACTTC
CDR3 protein: CASSKATGLETQYF
V gene: TRBV5-1
J gene: TRBJ2-5
CDR3 length: 14
clone size: -
D gene: TRBD1

CDR3 DNA: TGTGCCAGCAGCCCGGACAGGGGCAATCAGCCCCAGCATTTT
CDR3 protein: CASSPDRGNQPQHF
V gene: TRBV11-2
J gene: TRBJ1-5
CDR3 length: 14
clone size: few
D gene: TRBD1

CDR3 DNA: TGTGCCATCAGTGACGGGACAGAGGGTTCACCCCTCCACTTT
CDR3 protein: CAISDGTEGSPLHF
V gene: TRBV10-3
J gene: TRBJ1-6
CDR3 length: 14
clone size: -
D gene: TRBD1

CDR3 DNA: TGTGCCAGCGATCAAACAGGGCAGGGGGCAGGGCAGTACTTC
CDR3 protein: CASDQTGQGAGQYF
V gene: TRBV28
J gene: TRBJ2-7
CDR3 length: 14
clone size: -
D gene: TRBD1

CDR3 DNA: TGTGCCAGTATGGCAGCGGGGGGGAGGGCCTACGAGCAGTACTTC
CDR3 protein: CASMAAGGRAYEQYF
V gene: TRBV19
J gene: TRBJ2-7
CDR3 length: 15
clone size: -
D gene: TRBD2

CDR3 DNA: TGTGCCAGCAGCTTCGCGGCTTCCCAGGGGACTGAAGCTTTCTTT
CDR3 protein: CASSFAASQGTEAFF
V gene: TRBV7-2
J gene: TRBJ1-1
CDR3 length: 15
clone size: -
D gene: -

CDR3 DNA: TGTGCCAGTAGTTTCTCGACAGGCGTTAGCAATCAGCCCCAGCATTTT
CDR3 protein: CASSFSTGVSNQPQHF
V gene: TRBV19
J gene: TRBJ1-5
CDR3 length: 16
clone size: -
D gene: -

CDR3 DNA: TGTGCCAGCAGACGAAGCGGGAGTGCAGCCTACGAGCAGTACTTC
CDR3 protein: CASRRSGSAAYEQYF
V gene: TRBV3-1/TRBV3-2
J gene: TRBJ2-7
CDR3 length: 15
clone size: -
D gene: TRBD2

CDR3 DNA: TGTGCCAGTAGTATTGGCGGCGCGTCCGAGCAGTACTTC
CDR3 protein: CASSIGGASEQYF
V gene: TRBV19
J gene: TRBJ2-7
CDR3 length: 13
clone size: -
D gene: -

CDR3 DNA: TGTGCCAGCAGCTCCCTCTCGACAGGGAGTAGCAATCAGCCCCAGCATTTT
CDR3 protein: CASSSLSTGSSNQPQHF
V gene: TRBV13
J gene: TRBJ1-5
CDR3 length: 17
clone size: -
D gene: TRBD1

CDR3 DNA: TGTGCCAGCAGCTTAAACGGCAGGGGACACACCGGGGAGCTGTTTTTT
CDR3 protein: CASSLNGRGHTGELFF
V gene: TRBV7-2
J gene: TRBJ2-2
CDR3 length: 16
clone size: -
D gene: -

CDR3 DNA: TGTGCCAGCAGCTTGAACCATGAGGAAAAACTGTTTTTT
CDR3 protein: CASSLNHEEKLFF
V gene: TRBV5-4
J gene: TRBJ1-4
CDR3 length: 13
clone size: -
D gene: -

CDR3 DNA: TGTGCCAGTAGTCGGTCAGGGGGTGATGAAAAACTGTTTTTT
CDR3 protein: CASSRSGGDEKLFF
V gene: TRBV19
J gene: TRBJ1-4
CDR3 length: 14
clone size: -
D gene: TRBD1

CDR3 DNA: TGCGCCAGCAGCTTGGTAGGGGGAAGTGACTATGGCTACACCTTC
CDR3 protein: CASSLVGGSDYGYTF
V gene: TRBV5-1
J gene: TRBJ1-2
CDR3 length: 15
clone size: -
D gene: -

CDR3 DNA: TGTGCCAGCAGCTTAGTCGCGGGGGCGGGCTACGAGCAGTACTTC
CDR3 protein: CASSLVAGAGYEQYF
V gene: TRBV7-2
J gene: TRBJ2-7
CDR3 length: 15
clone size: -
D gene: -

CDR3 DNA: TGCGCCAGCAGCTTGCTTTCGAGGGGGTCCAACACTGAAGCTTTCTTT
CDR3 protein: CASSLLSRGSNTEAFF
V gene: TRBV5-1
J gene: TRBJ1-1
CDR3 length: 16
clone size: -
D gene: -

CDR3 DNA: TGTGCCAGCGGGAGGGTTACAGATACGCAGTATTTT
CDR3 protein: CASGRVTDTQYF
V gene: TRBV6-5
J gene: TRBJ2-3
CDR3 length: 12
clone size: -
D gene: TRBD2

CDR3 DNA: TGTGCCAGCAGCGTAGAGACAGGGGAATATGGCTACACCTTC
CDR3 protein: CASSVETGEYGYTF
V gene: TRBV9
J gene: TRBJ1-2
CDR3 length: 14
clone size: -
D gene: TRBD1

CDR3 DNA: TGTGCCAGCAGCTCAACCCCGGGACTAGCGGGTTACAATGAGCAGTTCTTC
CDR3 protein: CASSSTPGLAGYNEQFF
V gene: TRBV11-2
J gene: TRBJ2-1
CDR3 length: 17
clone size: -
D gene: TRBD2

CDR3 DNA: TGTGCCACCTCGACAGGACGGAACTCCTCTGGAAACACCATATATTTT
CDR3 protein: CATSTGRNSSGNTIYF
V gene: TRBV24-1
J gene: TRBJ1-3
CDR3 length: 16
clone size: once
D gene: -